The 22 T cell receptor beta chains below all came from one sample that was sequenced in a study of shared clonotypes between healthy human individuals. TCRdb's copy holds only in-frame clones and misses some; the assay was immunoSEQ multiplex PCR. The data contain 2 million to 3 million clones, 93% of them singletons. Sequenced sample: naive CD4+ T cells from PBMCs. Subset here: CD45RA+ positively selected. All receptors derive from a man younger than 35 in good health. Some clones in this sample may be carry-over from other donors' samples.

This chain connects TRBV9 to TRBJ2-1; the D call may be TRBD1 or TRBD2 (6 bases each). Per the germline V gene, CDR1 is SGDLS and CDR2 is YYNGEE. The length of the CDR3 is 15 residues. V lost 0 bases and J lost 6, with 13 bases in between. CDR3 sequence reads: CASSVEGGAGNEQFF. CDR3 bases: TGTGCCAGCAGCGTAGAGGGGGGCGCGGGCAATGAGCAGTTCTTC.

The chain links TRBV6-1 to TRBJ1-2; unclear D gene. V gave up 1 base and J gave up 14 bases, with 14 bases separating them. Germline V gives CDR1 MNHNS, CDR2 SASEGT. This CDR3 spans 12 amino acids. This CDR3 is CASSEENRRYTF. DNA of the CDR3: TGTGCCAGCAGTGAAGAAAACAGACGGTATACCTTC.

This sequence joins TRBV7-8 and TRBJ2-7; 9 positions match TRBD1. This CDR3 comprises 15 residues. The ends lost 8 bases at V and 5 bases at J; junction bases unmatched: 13. Germline values: CDR1 SGHVS, CDR2 FQNEAQ. CDR3 DNA: TGTGCCAGCTGGGGTCGACAGGGGGATCAAGACGAGCAGTACTTC. Translating it yields CASWGRQGDQDEQYF.

On this clone: This sample includes further DNA sequences coding for the same CDR3. The rearrangement joins TRBV5-1 to TRBJ2-3, with 10 bases aligning to TRBD2. The length of the CDR3 is 16 residues. CDR1 is SGHRS and CDR2 is YFSETQ in the germline V gene. After removal of 3 bases from V and 0 bases from J, the junction contained 4 bases not matched to a gene. The CDR3 sequence: CASSSGLAASTDTQYF. The CDR3 DNA reads TGCGCCAGCAGCTCCGGACTAGCGGCGAGCACAGATACGCAGTATTTT.

The chain joins TRBV7-7 to TRBJ2-2; TRBD2 aligns across 9 bases. The length of the CDR3 is 15 residues. The V gene's germline CDR1 is SSHAT and CDR2 FNYEAQ (reference sequence). Germline trimming cut 1 base from V and 4 bases from J; bases unmatched to any gene: 1. The CDR3 region is CASSLGGRGTGELFF. The CDR3 region has the DNA TGTGCCAGCAGCTTAGGCGGGAGGGGCACCGGGGAGCTGTTTTTT.

This clone appeared once. The chain carries TRBV4-1 and TRBJ1-5; D perhaps matches TRBD1 (6 bases). The CDR3 is 16 residues long. V was trimmed by 0 bases and J by 5 bases, leaving 14 bases between them. Germline V gene sequence: CDR1 MGHRA, CDR2 YSYEKL. CDR3 residues: CASSQDRARGYQPQHF. In DNA, the CDR3 is TGCGCCAGCAGCCAAGATCGGGCCAGGGGTTATCAGCCCCAGCATTTT.

The CDR3 region has the DNA TGTGCCAGCACCGACAGGGGTGGCAAAAACATTCAGTACTTC. Translating it yields CASTDRGGKNIQYF. The chain joins TRBV5-4 to TRBJ2-4, with 8 bases aligning to TRBD1. V gave up 6 bases and J gave up 3 bases; unmatched junction bases: 5. There are 14 residues in the CDR3. Looked up from germline, CDR1 is SGHNT and CDR2 is YYREEE (reference sequence).

The chain employs TRBV18 and TRBJ2-2, with TRBD1 identical over 11 bases. This CDR3 is 16 amino acids long. The ends lost 1 base at V and 4 bases at J; junction bases unmatched: 2. Germline V gene sequence: CDR1 KGHSH, CDR2 LQKENI. The CDR3 DNA is TGTGCCAGCTCACCACGAGGGACAGGGGGCACCGGGGAGCTGTTTTTT. It yields the protein CASSPRGTGGTGELFF. The whole variable domain, remainder taken from reference TRBV18 and TRBJ2-2, is NAGVMQNPRHLVRRRGQEARLRCSPMKGHSHVYWYRQLPEEGLKFMVYLQKENIIDESGMPKERFSAEFPKEGPSILRIQQVVRGDSAAYFCASSPRGTGGTGELFFGEGSRLTVL.

This clone appeared a few times. The gene calls are TRBV18 and TRBJ1-1, with no clear D. Trimming removed 4 bases at V and 2 bases at J, with 8 bases between. Germline V gene sequence: CDR1 KGHSH, CDR2 LQKENI. This CDR3 comprises 13 residues. The CDR3 region has the DNA TGTGCCAGCTCACGGGAGAGAAACACTGAAGCTTTCTTT. Translating it yields CASSRERNTEAFF.

The chain uses TRBV5-1 and TRBJ2-7; possible D gene TRBD1, 5 bases. The V and J ends lost 2 bases and 4 bases respectively, with 13 bases between them. The CDR3 is 14 residues long. Germline V gene data show CDR1 as SGHRS and CDR2 as YFSETQ. The CDR3 DNA is TGCGCCAGCAGCTTATCCAGGGTGGGGTACGAGCAGTACTTC. It encodes CASSLSRVGYEQYF.

The gene calls are TRBV4-1 and TRBJ2-1; TRBD2 agrees at 14 bases. Germline V gives CDR1 MGHRA, CDR2 YSYEKL. The CDR3 extends over 15 amino acids. Trimming cost V 5 bases and J 12 bases; bases outside gene matches: 9. The CDR3 region is CASSFMTSGRAAQFF. CDR3 sequence (DNA): TGCGCCAGCAGCTTTATGACTAGCGGGAGGGCGGCGCAGTTCTTC.

The rearrangement uses TRBV6-1 and TRBJ2-7; D may be TRBD1 (6 bases). CDR3 length: 13 residues. Trimming removed 8 bases at V and 2 bases at J, with 13 bases between. The germline V gene has CDR1 MNHNS and CDR2 SASEGT. The CDR3 protein is CASLKTGTYEQYF. For the CDR3, the DNA is TGTGCCAGCCTTAAGACAGGTACCTACGAGCAGTACTTC.

The chain carries TRBV28 and TRBJ1-4, with a weak D call TRBD1 (5 bases). The V gene's germline CDR1 is MDHEN and CDR2 SYDVKM. The V and J ends lost 6 bases and 3 bases respectively, with 23 bases between them. CDR3 length: 18 residues. CDR3 sequence (DNA): TGTGCCAGCAGATCCCAGCCGTTGCCAGGGACGCCTAATGAAAAACTGTTTTTT. Protein sequence: CASRSQPLPGTPNEKLFF.

V gene TRBV5-4 combines with J gene TRBJ1-1; possibly TRBD1 for D (5 bases). Germline values: CDR1 SGHNT, CDR2 YYREEE (reference sequence). The CDR3 runs 17 residues. V was clipped by 4 bases and J by 5 bases, with 24 bases between them. CDR3 sequence reads: CASSQSTRDGKRTEAFF. In DNA, the CDR3 is TGTGCCAGCAGCCAATCTACCAGGGACGGGAAGAGGACTGAAGCTTTCTTT.

This clone is a singleton in its sample. The chain employs TRBV4-3 and TRBJ1-6; D possibly corresponds to TRBD1 (5 bases). The CDR3 runs to 16 residues. Germline V gene data show CDR1 as LGHNA and CDR2 as YSLEER. The V and J ends lost 3 bases and 6 bases respectively, with 15 bases between them. CDR3 amino acids: CASSHGGVDGNSPLHF. As DNA, the CDR3 is TGCGCCAGCAGCCATGGGGGGGTAGACGGTAATTCACCCCTCCACTTT.

This rearrangement joins TRBV7-6 to TRBJ1-3, with D perhaps matching TRBD1 (5 bases). The length of the CDR3 is 16 residues. The germline V gene encodes CDR1 SGHVS and CDR2 FNYEAQ. Trimming stripped 5 bases from V and 0 bases from J, with 14 bases between. The CDR3 nucleotides are TGTGCCAGCAGCCCCACTGGGGGATTCTCTGGAAACACCATATATTTT. Amino acids: CASSPTGGFSGNTIYF.

The J gene is TRBJ2-7, the V gene TRBV6-1, with D possibly called TRBD1 or TRBD2 (6 bases each). Trimming cost V 0 bases and J 4 bases, with 16 bases left between them. The CDR3 has 16 amino acids. The germline V gene has CDR1 MNHNS and CDR2 SASEGT. In DNA, the CDR3 is TGTGCCAGCAGTGAAGCGCTTCGTCAGGGGAGGTACGAGCAGTACTTC. The encoded protein is CASSEALRQGRYEQYF.

The rearrangement links TRBV5-4 to TRBJ1-1; no firm D call. The CDR3 loop spans 12 amino acids. The ends were cut back, 4 bases at V and 7 bases at J, with 11 bases in the middle. The germline V gene encodes CDR1 SGHNT and CDR2 YYREEE (reference sequence). CDR3 DNA: TGTGCCAGCAGCCCAAGAGGGAGTGAAGCTTTCTTT. As protein: CASSPRGSEAFF.

Regarding this clone: Other nucleotide sequences in the sample specify the same CDR3. J is TRBJ1-3 and V is TRBV28, with D hard to call. Germline lookup yields CDR1 MDHEN and CDR2 SYDVKM. This CDR3 region has 15 residues. The V end was cut by 2 bases, the J end by 0 bases, with 8 bases between. The CDR3 DNA reads TGTGCCAGCAGTTTAGGACGGTCCTCTGGAAACACCATATATTTT. Amino acid sequence: CASSLGRSSGNTIYF.

The rearrangement links TRBV10-3 to TRBJ1-4; the D gene is possibly TRBD1 (6 bases). Trimming cost V 4 bases and J 1 base, with 10 bases left between them. This CDR3 has 15 amino acids. Germline-derived CDR1 and CDR2 are ENHRY and SYGVKD. DNA of the CDR3: TGTGCCATCAGTGGTGGGGGCGGAACTAATGAAAAACTGTTTTTT. Translating gives CAISGGGGTNEKLFF.

This chain links TRBV27 with TRBJ2-2, with 10 bases lining up with TRBD1. The CDR3 is 16 residues long. Germline values: CDR1 MNHEY, CDR2 SMNVEV (reference sequence). V was pared by 5 bases and J by 5 bases, with 8 bases of the junction left unmatched. CDR3 sequence: CASSVPGQGRTGELFF. DNA for the CDR3: TGTGCCAGCAGTGTTCCGGGACAGGGGAGGACCGGGGAGCTGTTTTTT.

This clone occurred once. Other DNA sequences within the sample encode an identical CDR3. CDR3 sequence (DNA): TGTGCCATCAGTGACGGGACTAGCGGGAGCGGTGAGACCCAGTACTTC. Its translation: CAISDGTSGSGETQYF. The V gene is TRBV10-3, the J gene TRBJ2-5; 14 positions agree with TRBD2. In germline, CDR1 is ENHRY, CDR2 SYGVKD. The CDR3 sequence is 16 residues long. Losses at the gene ends were 3 bases for V and 5 bases for J; bases not matched to a gene: 5.